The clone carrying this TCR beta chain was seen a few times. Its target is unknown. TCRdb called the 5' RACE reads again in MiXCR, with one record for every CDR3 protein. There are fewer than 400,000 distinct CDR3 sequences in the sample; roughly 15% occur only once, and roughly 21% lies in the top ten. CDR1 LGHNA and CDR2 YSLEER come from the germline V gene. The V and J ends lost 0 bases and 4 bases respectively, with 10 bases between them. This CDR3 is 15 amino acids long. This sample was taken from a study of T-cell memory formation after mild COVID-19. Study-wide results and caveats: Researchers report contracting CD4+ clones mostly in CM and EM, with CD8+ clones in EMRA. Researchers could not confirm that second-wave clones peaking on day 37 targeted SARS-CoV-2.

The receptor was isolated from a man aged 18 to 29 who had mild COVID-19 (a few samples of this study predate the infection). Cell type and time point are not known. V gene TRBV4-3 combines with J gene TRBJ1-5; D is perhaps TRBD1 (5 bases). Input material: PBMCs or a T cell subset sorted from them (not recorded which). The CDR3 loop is CASSQDRAGNQPQHF. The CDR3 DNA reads TGCGCCAGCAGCCAAGATAGGGCAGGGAATCAGCCCCAGCATTTT.